The 4 T cell receptor beta chains below were found in one sample sequenced in a study of T cells in Graves' hyperthyroidism and ophthalmopathy. Amplification of TCR beta CDR3 regions was performed using RNA transcripts as template. Using the HTBI primer set, a first-round RT-PCR was run on the TCR CDR3. Using its own MiXCR run on the multiplex PCR reads, TCRdb lists one record per CDR3 protein. The sample records 490,000 or so distinct CDR3 sequences, 20% being singletons. The source material was blood. The receptors were gathered from a man aged 35-49 years with Graves' ophthalmopathy.

This clonotype was counted at least ten times. The chain recombines TRBV2 with TRBJ1-5, with a weak D call TRBD1 (6 bases). Trimming removed 6 bases at V and 6 bases at J, with 18 bases between. The CDR3 sequence is 15 residues long. Germline CDR1 SNHLY, CDR2 FYNNEI. The CDR3 DNA sequence: TGTGCCAGCAGGGAATACAGGGAGGCGAGTCAGCCCCAGCATTTT. Amino acid sequence: CASREYREASQPQHF.

This clonotype has a handful of counts. V usage is TRBV5-4 and J usage is TRBJ2-3, with 8 bases that match TRBD1. Germline lookup yields CDR1 SGHNT and CDR2 YYREEE (reference sequence). The junction had 7 bases not matched to a gene; V was cut back by 4 bases and J by 3 bases. The CDR3 extends over 15 amino acids. This CDR3 reads CASSPERQGTDTQYF. CDR3 DNA sequence: TGTGCCAGCAGCCCGGAGCGACAGGGGACAGATACGCAGTATTTT.

This clonotype was counted at least ten times. This chain links TRBV9 with TRBJ1-1; 7 nucleotides align to TRBD1. This CDR3 has 15 residues. Germline CDR1 is SGDLS and CDR2 is YYNGEE. The V segment lost 2 bases and the J segment 0 bases; nucleotides outside the gene matches: 4. The CDR3 spells CASSVGTAMNTEAFF. CDR3 coding DNA: TGTGCCAGCAGCGTGGGGACAGCCATGAACACTGAAGCTTTCTTT.

The rearrangement links TRBV7-9 to TRBJ2-7, with 10 bases that match TRBD2. The V gene's germline CDR1 is SEHNR and CDR2 FQNEAQ (reference sequence). J gave up 7 bases and V 5 bases, and 11 bases lay outside the gene matches. The CDR3 is made up of 15 amino acids. CDR3 sequence reads: CASSPASGGPREQYF. CDR3 DNA sequence: TGTGCCAGCAGCCCCGCTAGCGGGGGACCGCGGGAGCAGTACTTC.